This TCR beta chain was retrieved from a study of Ad26.COV2.S vaccination and SARS-CoV-2 variants. Study-wide background: The COV1001 Ad26.COV2.S trial arm included the donor. Into the muscle, Ad26.COV2.S was dosed once or twice, 56 days apart.

Method: immunoSEQ multiplex PCR; TCRdb's copy keeps in-frame clones and lacks some. Among more than 300,000 clones, around 84% were seen once, and the ten largest hold 1.5% to 2.5%. A word on this clone: Its antigen is not known.

Treatment described: roughly 20 received Ad26.COV2.S at low or high dose, single or two shots; several received placebo; per-sample allocation not given. After the first vaccine or placebo injection, samples were drawn on day 63. The CDR3 is 12 residues long. The V end was cut by 1 base, the J end by 7 bases, with 7 bases between. CDR1 is LGHDT and CDR2 is YNNKEL in the germline V gene (reference sequence). General study results and limits: Higher spike-specific TCR breadth was found in vaccine recipients than in placebo recipients. Substantial response breadth was reportedly seen for spike-specific CD8+ and CD4+ T cells after vaccination.

The receptor was derived from a person aged 18-65 years who received the Ad26.COV2.S COVID-19 vaccine or a placebo. The material sequenced was peripheral blood, taken in a trial of Ad26.COV2.S vaccine versus placebo. The J gene is TRBJ1-2, the V gene TRBV3-1 (or the pseudogene TRBV3-2); no reliable D call. CDR3 DNA: TGTGCCAGCAGCCAAGTCGACGTTGGCTACACCTTC. Residues: CASSQVDVGYTF.